This TCR beta chain was identified during a study of T cell changes during pregnancy in multiple sclerosis. CDR3 length equals 13 residues. Some clones are missing from TCRdb's copy, which holds only in-frame ones; the method was immunoSEQ multiplex PCR. Of some 70,000 clones listed, 92% are singletons. In its sample, this clone was seen once. The clonotype comes from a female donor in good health, enrolled as a control in a pregnancy study. This rearrangement joins TRBV21-1 to TRBJ1-1. TRBV21-1 is shown as a pseudogene. The sample here was peripheral blood, taken in the second trimester of pregnancy. CDR3 amino acids: CASKPPGGTEAFF. CDR3 DNA: TGTGCCAGCAAACCCCCGGGGGGAACTGAAGCTTTCTTT.